This is a list of T cell receptor beta chains from one sample in a study of regulatory T cells in long-lasting Graves disease. Using its own MiXCR run on the multiplex PCR reads, TCRdb lists one record per CDR3 protein. The sample has about 470,000 distinct CDR3 sequences; around 21% are singletons. Sequencing used peripheral blood mononuclear cells (PBMCs), obtained when the disease was refractory, from a patient treated with antithyroid drugs. The receptors were sampled from a female donor with Graves disease. Each CDR3 is given with its conserved first and last residue. A D gene is named only where the DNA matches it firmly. The size field is filled for only some rows; it gives once, few, many or a size class.

TRBD1	TRBJ1-2	many	TRBV6-1	TGTGCCAGCAGTCTCCAGGACAGGGGGCGTTATGGCTACACCTTC	CASSLQDRGRYGYTF
NA	TRBJ1-1	NA	TRBV3-1	TGTGCCAGCAGCCAAGCGGGACACCTGAACACTGAAGCTTTCTTT	CASSQAGHLNTEAFF
NA	TRBJ2-3	few	TRBV6-1	TGTGCCAGCATTGAGGGGATAGGTACAGATACGCAGTATTTT	CASIEGIGTDTQYF
TRBD1	TRBJ1-3	few	TRBV28	TGTGCCAGCAGTCACAGGGGGCAAGGAAACACCATATATTTT	CASSHRGQGNTIYF
NA	TRBJ2-7	NA	TRBV28	TGCGCCAGCAGCCAAGTAGGCGTCTACGAGCAGTACTTC	CASSQVGVYEQYF
TRBD1	TRBJ2-7	few	TRBV6-2/TRBV6-3	TGTGCCAGCGGAGTAACCCCGACAGGGGAGATCTACGAGCAGTACTTC	CASGVTPTGEIYEQYF
NA	TRBJ2-2	many	TRBV6-1	TGTGCCAGCAGGAGGAGGGTGGCCGGGGAGCTGTTTTTT	CASRRRVAGELFF
NA	TRBJ2-1	few	TRBV24-1	TGTGCCACCAGTGATTTCCAGGGGAGCTCCTACAATGAGCAGTTCTTC	CATSDFQGSSYNEQFF
TRBD1	TRBJ2-2	many	TRBV28	TGTGCCAGCAGCTGGGACAGGAGGAACACCGGGGAGCTGTTTTTT	CASSWDRRNTGELFF
TRBD1	TRBJ2-7	many	TRBV28	TGTGCCAGCAGCTATCCTCAGGGGGCGCGGAACGAGCAGTACTTC	CASSYPQGARNEQYF
TRBD2	TRBJ2-7	NA	TRBV9	TGTGCCAGCAGCGCGGGGGGGGACCCCTCCTACGAGCAGTACTTC	CASSAGGDPSYEQYF
TRBD1	TRBJ2-7	many	TRBV2	TGTGCCAGCAGTGCGGGACAGGGTATGGACGAGCAGTACTTC	CASSAGQGMDEQYF
NA	TRBJ2-7	many	TRBV6-2/TRBV6-3	TGTGCCAGCAGTTATGCGGGGCCGCTCTACGAGCAGTACTTC	CASSYAGPLYEQYF
TRBD2	TRBJ2-4	few	TRBV7-8	TGTGCCAGCACCCCTTCTCGGGGGGGCAACGCCAAAAACATTCAGTACTTC	CASTPSRGGNAKNIQYF
NA	TRBJ1-6	many	TRBV12-3/TRBV12-4	TGTGCCAGCAGGTTTGAGAGGGAGAGGAGCTCCTATAATTCACCCCTCCACTTT	CASRFERERSSYNSPLHF
NA	TRBJ2-7	NA	TRBV2	TGTGCCAGCACAGGGGCTGTCTACGAGCAGTACTTC	CASTGAVYEQYF
NA	TRBJ1-2	many	TRBV28	TGTGCCAGCAGTTCACCCCCCCGAGGAGGGGGCTATGGCTACACCTTC	CASSSPPRGGGYGYTF
NA	TRBJ2-7	NA	TRBV29-1	TGCAGCGTTGAAGAAGGAGGAGGGGTCACCTACGAGCAGTACTTC	CSVEEGGGVTYEQYF
NA	TRBJ1-1	many	TRBV7-2	TGTGCCAGCAGCTTAGCGACGAGTGGAGGGACTGAAGCTTTCTTT	CASSLATSGGTEAFF
NA	TRBJ1-2	many	TRBV6-1	TGTGCCAGCACCTTTGTCCTGGACAGTCTTTATGGCTACACCTTC	CASTFVLDSLYGYTF
NA	TRBJ1-6	few	TRBV28	TGTGCCAGCAGCCCTCTGGTTCATAATTCACCCCTCCACTTT	CASSPLVHNSPLHF
NA	TRBJ2-7	few	TRBV6-1	TGTGCCAGCAGTCCGCGGACTTACTACGAGCAGTACTTC	CASSPRTYYEQYF
NA	TRBJ2-6	NA	TRBV29-1	TGCAGCGTTGTGCCAGGGGATTACTACTCCGGGGCCAACGTCCTGACTTTC	CSVVPGDYYSGANVLTF
TRBD1	TRBJ2-7	NA	TRBV24-1	TGTGCCACCGGGACAGGGGACCCCGAGCAGTACTTC	CATGTGDPEQYF
NA	TRBJ2-1	NA	TRBV20-1	TGCAGTGCTAGAGTGGCTGGCAGCTCCTACAATGAGCAGTTCTTC	CSARVAGSSYNEQFF
NA	TRBJ2-4	many	TRBV2	TGTGCCAGCAGTGAATTCGAGGAGACCGCAAACATTCAGTACTTC	CASSEFEETANIQYF
TRBD1	TRBJ2-5	many	TRBV11-3	TGTGCCAGCAGCTTAGGGGACAGGTTCCGGAAAAATGCAGAGACCCAGTACTTC	CASSLGDRFRKNAETQYF
NA	TRBJ2-7	many	TRBV29-1	TGCAGCGTTGAGTTGGAAAGCGAGCAGTACTTC	CSVELESEQYF
TRBD2	TRBJ2-3	once	TRBV20-1	TGCAGTGCTAGACTAGCGGGAGGCTATCGAGGCGATACGCAGTATTTT	CSARLAGGYRGDTQYF
TRBD1	TRBJ1-1	NA	TRBV7-2	TGTGCCAGCAGCTCGGGGACAGGTCGTCGGACTGAAGCTTTCTTT	CASSSGTGRRTEAFF
NA	TRBJ2-5	many	TRBV20-1	TGCAGTGTATACCGAGACGGGGAGACCCAGTACTTC	CSVYRDGETQYF
TRBD2	TRBJ2-7	few	TRBV2	TGTGCCAGCAGAGCCGTAGCGGGAGGGCCCCTCGAGCAGTACTTC	CASRAVAGGPLEQYF
TRBD2	TRBJ2-7	NA	TRBV18	TGTGCCAGCTCCCGGACTAGCGGACACTCCTACGAGCAGTACTTC	CASSRTSGHSYEQYF
TRBD2	TRBJ2-5	NA	TRBV20-1	TGCAGTGGGGGAACGGCCAGCGGGAGGGCTTTCGAGACCCAGTACTTC	CSGGTASGRAFETQYF
NA	TRBJ1-1	many	TRBV2	TGTGCCAGCCTCGGGAACACTGAAGCTTTCTTT	CASLGNTEAFF
NA	TRBJ2-1	NA	TRBV29-1	TGCAGCGCACACTCCAGGGGTATAATGCATGAGCAGTTCTTC	CSAHSRGIMHEQFF
TRBD1	TRBJ1-1	once	TRBV20-1	TGCAGTGCACATTCCGGGACAGATAGCACTGAAGCTTTCTTT	CSAHSGTDSTEAFF
TRBD2	TRBJ2-7	many	TRBV27	TGTGCCAGCAGACAAGCGGGAGGGCCCTACGAGCAGTACTTC	CASRQAGGPYEQYF
NA	TRBJ2-6	NA	TRBV6-1	TGTGCCAGCAGCCGCTTTAGGACGGATACCTCTGGGGCCAACGTCCTGACTTTC	CASSRFRTDTSGANVLTF